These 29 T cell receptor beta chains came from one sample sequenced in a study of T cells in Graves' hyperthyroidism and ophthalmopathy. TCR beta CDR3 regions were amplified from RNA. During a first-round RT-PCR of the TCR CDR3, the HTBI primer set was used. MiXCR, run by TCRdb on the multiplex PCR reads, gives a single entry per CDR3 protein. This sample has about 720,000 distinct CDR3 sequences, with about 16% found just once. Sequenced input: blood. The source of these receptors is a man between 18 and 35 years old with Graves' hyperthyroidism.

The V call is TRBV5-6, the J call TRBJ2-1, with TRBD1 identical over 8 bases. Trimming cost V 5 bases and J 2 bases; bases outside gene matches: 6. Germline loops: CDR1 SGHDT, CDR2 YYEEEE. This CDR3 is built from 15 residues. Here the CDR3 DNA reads TGTGCCAGCAGACGGACAGGGTTTCCCTACAATGAGCAGTTCTTC. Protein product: CASRRTGFPYNEQFF.

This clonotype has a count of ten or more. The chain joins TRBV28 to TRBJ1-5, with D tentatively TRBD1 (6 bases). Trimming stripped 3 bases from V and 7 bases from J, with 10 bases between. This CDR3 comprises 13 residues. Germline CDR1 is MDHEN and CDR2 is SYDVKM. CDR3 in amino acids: CASSFPGVQPQHF. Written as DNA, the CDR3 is TGTGCCAGCAGTTTTCCAGGGGTGCAGCCCCAGCATTTT.

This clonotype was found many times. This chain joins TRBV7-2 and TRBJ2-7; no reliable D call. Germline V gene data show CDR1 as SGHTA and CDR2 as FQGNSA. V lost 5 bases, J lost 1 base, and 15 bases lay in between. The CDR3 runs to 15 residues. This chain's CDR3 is CASSPRMGLSYEQYF. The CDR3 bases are TGTGCCAGCAGCCCACGGATGGGCCTTTCCTACGAGCAGTACTTC.

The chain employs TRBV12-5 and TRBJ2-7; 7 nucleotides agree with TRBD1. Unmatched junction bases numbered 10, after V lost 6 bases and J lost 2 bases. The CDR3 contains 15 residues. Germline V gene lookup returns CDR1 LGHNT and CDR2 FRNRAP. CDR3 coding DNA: TGTGCTAGTGGAGTCCCGACAGGGTATCCCTACGAGCAGTACTTC. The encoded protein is CASGVPTGYPYEQYF.

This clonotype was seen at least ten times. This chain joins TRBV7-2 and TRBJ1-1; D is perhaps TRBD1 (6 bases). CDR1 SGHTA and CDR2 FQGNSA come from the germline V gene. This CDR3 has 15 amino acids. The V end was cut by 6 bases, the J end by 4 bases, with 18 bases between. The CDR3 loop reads CASRRGPGGATEAFF. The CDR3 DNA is TGTGCCAGCAGAAGAGGGCCGGGGGGCGCCACTGAAGCTTTCTTT. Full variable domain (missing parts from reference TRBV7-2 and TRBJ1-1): GAGVSQSPSNKVTEKGKDVELRCDPISGHTALYWYRQSLGQGLEFLIYFQGNSAPDKSGLPSDRFSAERTGGSVSTLTIQRTQQEDSAVYLCASRRGPGGATEAFFGQGTRLTVV.

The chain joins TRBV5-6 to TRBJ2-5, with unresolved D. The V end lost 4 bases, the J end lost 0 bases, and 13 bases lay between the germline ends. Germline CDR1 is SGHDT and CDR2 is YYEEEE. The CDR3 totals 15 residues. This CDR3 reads CASSRGSVYQETQYF. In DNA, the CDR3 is TGTGCCAGCAGCCGAGGTTCAGTCTACCAAGAGACCCAGTACTTC.

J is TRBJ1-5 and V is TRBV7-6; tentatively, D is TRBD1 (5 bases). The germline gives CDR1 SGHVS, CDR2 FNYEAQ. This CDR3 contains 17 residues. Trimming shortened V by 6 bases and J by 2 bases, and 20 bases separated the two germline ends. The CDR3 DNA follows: TGTGCCAGCAGGACGCTACCCCCCCAGGGAGGCAATCAGCCCCAGCATTTT. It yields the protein CASRTLPPQGGNQPQHF.

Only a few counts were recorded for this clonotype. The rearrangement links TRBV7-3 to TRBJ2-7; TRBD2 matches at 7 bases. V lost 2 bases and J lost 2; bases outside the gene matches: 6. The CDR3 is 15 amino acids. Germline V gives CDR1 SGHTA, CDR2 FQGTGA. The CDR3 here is CASSLRASGPYEQYF. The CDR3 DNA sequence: TGTGCCAGCAGCTTACGGGCTAGCGGCCCCTACGAGCAGTACTTC.

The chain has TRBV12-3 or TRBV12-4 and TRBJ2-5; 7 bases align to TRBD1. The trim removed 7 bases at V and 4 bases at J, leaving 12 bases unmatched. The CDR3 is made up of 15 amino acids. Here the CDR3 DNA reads TGTGCCAGCACCCCCGAGGGGGCCCGAGGAGAGACCCAGTACTTC. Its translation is CASTPEGARGETQYF.

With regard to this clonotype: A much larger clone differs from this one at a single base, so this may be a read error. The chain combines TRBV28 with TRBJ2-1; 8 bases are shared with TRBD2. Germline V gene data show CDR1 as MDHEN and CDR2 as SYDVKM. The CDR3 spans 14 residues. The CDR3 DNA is TGTGCCGGCAGTTTAGCGGGGAGGGGGAATGAGCAGTTCTTC. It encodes CAGSLAGRGNEQFF.

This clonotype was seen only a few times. The CDR3 is CSVQDRGRAYEQYF. CDR3 bases: TGCAGCGTGCAAGACAGGGGGCGAGCCTACGAGCAGTACTTC. The chain couples TRBV29-1 to TRBJ2-7; 10 nucleotides agree with TRBD1. This CDR3 region has 14 residues. With V trimmed by 6 bases and J by 2 bases, 7 bases remained unmatched. The germline gives CDR1 SQVTM, CDR2 ANQGSEA.

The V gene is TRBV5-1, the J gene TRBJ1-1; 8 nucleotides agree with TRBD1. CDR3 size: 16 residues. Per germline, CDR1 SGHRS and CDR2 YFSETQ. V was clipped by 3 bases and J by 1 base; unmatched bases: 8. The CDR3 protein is CASSSIFQGANTEAFF. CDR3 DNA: TGCGCCAGCAGCTCGATTTTCCAGGGGGCGAACACTGAAGCTTTCTTT.

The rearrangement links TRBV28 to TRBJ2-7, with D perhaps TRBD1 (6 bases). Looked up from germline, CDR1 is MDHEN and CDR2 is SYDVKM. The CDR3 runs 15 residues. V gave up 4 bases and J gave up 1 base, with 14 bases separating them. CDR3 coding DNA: TGTGCCAGCAGTTCCCTCCGGGACACTTCCTACGAGCAGTACTTC. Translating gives CASSSLRDTSYEQYF.

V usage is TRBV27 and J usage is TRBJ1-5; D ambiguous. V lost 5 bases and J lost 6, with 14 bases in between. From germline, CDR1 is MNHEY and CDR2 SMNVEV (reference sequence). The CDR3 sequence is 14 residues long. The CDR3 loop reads CASSIDRASQPQHF. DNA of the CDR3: TGTGCCAGCAGTATCGACCGGGCCAGTCAGCCCCAGCATTTT.

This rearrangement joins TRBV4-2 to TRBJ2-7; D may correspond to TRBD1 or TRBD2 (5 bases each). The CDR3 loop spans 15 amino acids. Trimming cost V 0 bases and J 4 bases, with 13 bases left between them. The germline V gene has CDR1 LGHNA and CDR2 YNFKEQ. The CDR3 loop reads CASSQELGGPYEQYF. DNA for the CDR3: TGTGCCAGCAGCCAAGAACTTGGGGGACCGTACGAGCAGTACTTC.

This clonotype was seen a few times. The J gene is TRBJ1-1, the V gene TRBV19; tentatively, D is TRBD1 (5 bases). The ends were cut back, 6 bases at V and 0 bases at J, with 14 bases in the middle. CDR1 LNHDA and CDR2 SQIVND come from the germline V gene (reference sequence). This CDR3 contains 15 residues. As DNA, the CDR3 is TGTGCCAGTAGCCCTGCGGGGGTTCTGAACACTGAAGCTTTCTTT. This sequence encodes CASSPAGVLNTEAFF.

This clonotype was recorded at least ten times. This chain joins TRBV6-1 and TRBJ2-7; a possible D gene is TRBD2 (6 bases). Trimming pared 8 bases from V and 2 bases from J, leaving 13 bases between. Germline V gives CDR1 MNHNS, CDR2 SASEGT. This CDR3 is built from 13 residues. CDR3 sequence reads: CASLRLGAYEQYF. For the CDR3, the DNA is TGTGCCAGCCTGAGACTAGGGGCCTACGAGCAGTACTTC.

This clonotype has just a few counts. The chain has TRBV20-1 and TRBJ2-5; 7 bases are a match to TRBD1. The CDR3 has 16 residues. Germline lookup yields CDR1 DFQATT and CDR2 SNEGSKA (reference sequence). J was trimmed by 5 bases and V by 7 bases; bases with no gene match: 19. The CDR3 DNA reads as TGCAGTGGCCTAGGACCCGGGACAGAGTTCCGGGAGACCCAGTACTTC. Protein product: CSGLGPGTEFRETQYF.

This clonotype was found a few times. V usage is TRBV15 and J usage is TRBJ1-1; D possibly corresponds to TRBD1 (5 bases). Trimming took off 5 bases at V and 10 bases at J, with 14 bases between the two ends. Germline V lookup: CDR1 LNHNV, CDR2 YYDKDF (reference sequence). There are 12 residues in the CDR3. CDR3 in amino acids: CATSAAGRVAFF. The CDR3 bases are TGTGCCACCAGCGCCGCAGGGAGAGTAGCTTTCTTT.

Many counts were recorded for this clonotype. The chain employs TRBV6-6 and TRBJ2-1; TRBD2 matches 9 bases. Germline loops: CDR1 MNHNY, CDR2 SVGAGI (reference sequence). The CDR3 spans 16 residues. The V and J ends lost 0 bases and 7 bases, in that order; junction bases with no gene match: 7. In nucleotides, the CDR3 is TGTGCCAGCAGTTACTCGGGTAGCGGGAGTGCGAATGAGCAGTTCTTC. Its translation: CASSYSGSGSANEQFF.

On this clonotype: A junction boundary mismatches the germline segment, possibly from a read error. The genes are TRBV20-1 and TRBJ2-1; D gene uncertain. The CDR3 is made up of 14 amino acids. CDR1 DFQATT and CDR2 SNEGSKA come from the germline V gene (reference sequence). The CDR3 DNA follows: TGCAGTGCTATAGCCCATGATTTACCCCATGAGCAGTCCTTC. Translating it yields CSAIAHDLPHEQSF.

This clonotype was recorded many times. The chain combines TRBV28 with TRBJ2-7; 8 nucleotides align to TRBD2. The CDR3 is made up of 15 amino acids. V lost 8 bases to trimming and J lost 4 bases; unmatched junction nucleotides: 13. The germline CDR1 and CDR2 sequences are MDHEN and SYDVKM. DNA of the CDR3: TGTGCCAGCGTAGCATCCCGGGGGGGCCTGTACGAGCAGTACTTC. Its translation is CASVASRGGLYEQYF.

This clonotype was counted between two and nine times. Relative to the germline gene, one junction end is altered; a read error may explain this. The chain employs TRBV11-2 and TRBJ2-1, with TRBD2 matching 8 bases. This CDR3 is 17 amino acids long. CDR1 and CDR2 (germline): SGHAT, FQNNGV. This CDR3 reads CASSAAGGPDHYNGQFF. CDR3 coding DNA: TGTGCCAGCAGCGCCGCGGGAGGCCCGGATCACTACAATGGGCAGTTCTTC.

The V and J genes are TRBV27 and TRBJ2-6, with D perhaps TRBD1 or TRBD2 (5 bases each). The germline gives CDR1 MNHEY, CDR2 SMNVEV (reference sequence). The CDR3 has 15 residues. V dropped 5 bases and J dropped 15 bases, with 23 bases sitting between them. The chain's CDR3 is CASSPAQGRKRTLTF. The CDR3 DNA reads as TGTGCCAGCAGTCCCGCTCAGGGACGTAAACGTACCCTGACTTTC.

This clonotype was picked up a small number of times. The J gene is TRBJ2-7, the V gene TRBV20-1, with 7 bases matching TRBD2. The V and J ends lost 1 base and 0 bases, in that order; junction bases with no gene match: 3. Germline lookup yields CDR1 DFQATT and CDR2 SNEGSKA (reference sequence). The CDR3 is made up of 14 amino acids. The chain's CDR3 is CSARATSYSYEQYF. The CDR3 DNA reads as TGCAGTGCTAGAGCGACTAGCTACTCCTACGAGCAGTACTTC.

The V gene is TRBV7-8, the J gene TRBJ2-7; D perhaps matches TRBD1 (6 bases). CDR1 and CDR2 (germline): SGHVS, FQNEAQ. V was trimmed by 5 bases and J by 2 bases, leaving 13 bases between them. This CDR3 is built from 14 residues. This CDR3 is CASSPHRVTYEQYF. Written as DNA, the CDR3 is TGTGCCAGCAGCCCCCACAGGGTTACCTACGAGCAGTACTTC.

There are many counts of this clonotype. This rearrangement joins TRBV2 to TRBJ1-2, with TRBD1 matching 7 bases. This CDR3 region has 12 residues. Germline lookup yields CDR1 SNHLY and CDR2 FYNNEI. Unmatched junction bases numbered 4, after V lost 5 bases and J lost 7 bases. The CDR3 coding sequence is TGTGCCAGCAGTAAGACAGGGTCTGGCTACACCTTC. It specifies CASSKTGSGYTF.

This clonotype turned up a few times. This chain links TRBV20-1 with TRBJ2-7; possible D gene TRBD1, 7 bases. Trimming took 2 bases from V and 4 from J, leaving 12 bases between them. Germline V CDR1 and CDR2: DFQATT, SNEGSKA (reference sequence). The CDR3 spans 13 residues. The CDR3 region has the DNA TGCAGTGCTAGATTTTCAGGGGGGTACGAGCAGTACTTC. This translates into CSARFSGGYEQYF.

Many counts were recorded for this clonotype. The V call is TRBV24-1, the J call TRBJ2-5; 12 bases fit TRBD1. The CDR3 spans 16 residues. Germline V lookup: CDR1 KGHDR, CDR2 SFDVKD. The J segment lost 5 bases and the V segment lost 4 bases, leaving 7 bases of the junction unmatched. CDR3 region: CATSDAGQGAVETQYF. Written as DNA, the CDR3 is TGTGCCACCAGTGACGCGGGACAGGGGGCGGTGGAGACCCAGTACTTC.